What follows are 30 T cell receptor beta chains derived from one specimen sequenced in a study of CD8 T cells in ankylosing spondylitis. TCRdb recomputed calls from the 5' RACE reads with MiXCR, one row per CDR3 protein. Found here are 270,000 or so distinct CDR3 sequences, roughly 18% of them singletons; the top ten hold about a third. The sequenced sample was blood, either unsorted or a sorted T cell fraction (not recorded which). The receptors were gathered from a male donor with ankylosing spondylitis or in good health (not recorded which).

As concerns this clonotype: This sequence may be a read error, since a much larger clone differs from it by one base. V usage is TRBV11-2 and J usage is TRBJ2-3; TRBD2 agrees at 7 bases. V was clipped by 5 bases and J by 2 bases; unmatched bases: 16. CDR1 is SGHAT, CDR2 FQNNGV, per germline. This CDR3 spans 18 amino acids. CDR3 DNA sequence: TGTGCCAGCAGCCCCGTGGGGACTGGCGGGGGTAACACAGATACGCAGTATTTT. Its translation is CASSPVGTGGGNTDTQYF.

This clonotype has more than one count but fewer than ten. J is TRBJ2-2 and V is TRBV12-3 or TRBV12-4, with 11 bases lining up with TRBD2. Trimming took 2 bases from V and 2 from J; bases not matched to a gene: 13. The CDR3 sequence is 20 residues long. CDR3 loop: CASSLPGLADPTTNTGELFF. Here the CDR3 DNA reads TGTGCCAGCAGTTTACCGGGACTAGCGGACCCCACCACAAACACCGGGGAGCTGTTTTTT.

The gene calls are TRBV4-1 and TRBJ2-2, with TRBD2 identical over 10 bases. Germline CDR1 is MGHRA and CDR2 is YSYEKL. Trimming removed 3 bases from V and 4 bases from J; junction bases left unmatched: 5. The CDR3 has 16 residues. The CDR3 reads CASSHVPSGSTGELFF. CDR3 DNA sequence: TGCGCCAGCAGCCATGTCCCTAGCGGGAGCACCGGGGAGCTGTTTTTT.

This chain joins TRBV29-1 and TRBJ2-5; D may match TRBD1 or TRBD2 (5 bases each). Germline CDR1 is SQVTM and CDR2 is ANQGSEA. Trimming stripped 3 bases from V and 0 bases from J, with 14 bases between. The CDR3 covers 15 residues. The CDR3 reads CSVDPGTGYQETQYF. The CDR3 coding sequence is TGCAGCGTTGACCCCGGGACGGGGTACCAAGAGACCCAGTACTTC.

This clonotype was counted at least ten times. CDR3 DNA: TGCAGCGTTGAACTAGCGGGAACCCACACAGATACGCAGTATTTT. Translated: CSVELAGTHTDTQYF. The chain employs TRBV29-1 and TRBJ2-3; 9 bases align to TRBD2. V trimming: 2 bases; J trimming: 2 bases; junction bases outside the gene matches: 5. CDR1 and CDR2 (germline): SQVTM, ANQGSEA. This CDR3 region has 15 residues.

V usage is TRBV5-1 and J usage is TRBJ2-1, with D possibly TRBD1 on 5 matching bases. The length of the CDR3 is 13 residues. Germline V gene data show CDR1 as SGHRS and CDR2 as YFSETQ. V lost 3 bases to trimming and J lost 8 bases, with 12 bases between them. In nucleotides, the CDR3 is TGCGCCAGCAGCTCGACAGTTTACGATGAGCAGTTCTTC. Translation gives CASSSTVYDEQFF.

This clonotype was recorded a few times. This rearrangement joins TRBV12-3 or TRBV12-4 to TRBJ1-1; no definite D call. CDR3 length: 14 residues. V was cut by 5 bases and J by 1 base, with 11 bases left in between. CDR3 bases: TGTGCCAGCAGTAACTTGGACTGGAACACTGAAGCTTTCTTT. Protein sequence: CASSNLDWNTEAFF.

This clonotype has ten or more counts. This chain joins TRBV7-6 and TRBJ1-2; a weak D match, TRBD1 (6 bases). The CDR3 length is 15 residues. Looked up from germline, CDR1 is SGHVS and CDR2 is FNYEAQ. V lost 1 base to trimming and J lost 8 bases, with 17 bases between them. CDR3: CASSLGPLGAEGYTF. CDR3 in DNA: TGTGCCAGCAGCTTAGGGCCCCTGGGGGCTGAGGGCTACACCTTC.

This clonotype appeared many times. The V gene is TRBV12-3 or TRBV12-4, the J gene TRBJ2-1, with no clear D. The CDR3 has 10 amino acids. V gave up 3 bases and J gave up 6 bases, with 0 bases separating them. Written as DNA, the CDR3 is TGTGCCAGCAGTTTCAATGAGCAGTTCTTC. The encoded protein is CASSFNEQFF.

There are a few counts of this clonotype. The V gene is TRBV28, the J gene TRBJ1-3, with TRBD1 identical over 7 bases. V trimming: 3 bases; J trimming: 0 bases; junction bases outside the gene matches: 5. CDR3 length: 16 residues. Germline V gives CDR1 MDHEN, CDR2 SYDVKM. The CDR3 DNA reads TGTGCCAGCAGTTTTGCGGGACAGATCTCTGGAAACACCATATATTTT. It translates to CASSFAGQISGNTIYF.

This clonotype came up a few times. J is TRBJ2-4 and V is TRBV27; 9 nucleotides agree with TRBD2. CDR1 is MNHEY and CDR2 is SMNVEV in the germline V gene (reference sequence). The CDR3 is 13 residues long. Trimming removed 4 bases from V and 6 bases from J; junction bases left unmatched: 1. The CDR3 sequence is CASSSGLANIQYF. The CDR3 DNA follows: TGTGCCAGCAGTTCGGGACTAGCAAACATTCAGTACTTC.

The chain has TRBV4-1 and TRBJ1-6; 7 bases are shared with TRBD1. CDR1 and CDR2 (germline): MGHRA, YSYEKL. The CDR3 is made up of 14 amino acids. After removal of 5 bases from V and 13 bases from J, the junction contained 11 bases not matched to a gene. The DNA for the CDR3 is TGCGCCAGCAGCGAGGGACAGCGTAATTTTCCCCTCCACTTT. This sequence encodes CASSEGQRNFPLHF.

This clonotype was recorded a few times. The chain combines TRBV6-1 with TRBJ2-7, with D possibly matching TRBD2 (6 bases). The length of the CDR3 is 13 residues. V was shortened by 2 bases and J by 2 bases, with 7 bases between the two germline ends. Germline-derived CDR1 and CDR2 are MNHNS and SASEGT. The CDR3 nucleotides are TGTGCCAGCAGTGAACGGGGGACCTACGAGCAGTACTTC. It translates to CASSERGTYEQYF.

There are a few counts of this clonotype. The chain joins TRBV6-5 to TRBJ2-5; possible D gene TRBD2, 6 bases. Looked up from germline, CDR1 is MNHEY and CDR2 is SVGAGI. This CDR3 contains 14 residues. Trimming removed 0 bases at V and 6 bases at J, with 11 bases between. CDR3 DNA sequence: TGTGCCAGCAGTTACTCAGCGGAGGGGAAGACCCAGTACTTC. It yields the protein CASSYSAEGKTQYF.

The V call is TRBV4-1, the J call TRBJ2-1; 14 bases map to TRBD2. Germline CDR1 MGHRA, CDR2 YSYEKL. This CDR3 spans 14 amino acids. The J segment lost 12 bases and the V segment lost 0 bases, leaving 1 base of the junction unmatched. CDR3 sequence reads: CASSQEGLAGVQFF. CDR3 nucleotide sequence: TGCGCCAGCAGCCAAGAGGGACTAGCGGGAGTGCAGTTCTTC.

This clonotype was observed many times. This chain uses TRBV5-1 with TRBJ2-1; the D gene is possibly TRBD2 (5 bases). This CDR3 is built from 19 residues. V was cut by 0 bases and J by 0 bases, with 19 bases left in between. The germline V gene encodes CDR1 SGHRS and CDR2 YFSETQ. CDR3 sequence reads: CASSLGVAGRQTSYNEQFF. The CDR3 nucleotides are TGCGCCAGCAGCTTGGGTGTGGCGGGCCGCCAAACCTCCTACAATGAGCAGTTCTTC.

J is TRBJ2-2 and V is TRBV29-1; 10 nucleotides agree with TRBD2. The CDR3 spans 13 residues. Per germline, CDR1 SQVTM and CDR2 ANQGSEA. V was pared by 7 bases and J by 2 bases, with 1 base of the junction left unmatched. The chain's CDR3 is CSGLAGNTGELFF. As DNA, the CDR3 is TGCAGCGGACTAGCGGGTAACACCGGGGAGCTGTTTTTT.

The chain uses TRBV14 and TRBJ2-3, with TRBD2 matching 15 bases. The CDR3 has 17 residues. Germline values: CDR1 SGHDN, CDR2 FVKESK. The junction had 5 bases not matched to a gene; V was cut back by 3 bases and J by 4 bases. Written as DNA, the CDR3 is TGTGCCAGCAGCCAGGGGACTAGCGGGAGGAGCGCAGATACGCAGTATTTT. This gives the protein CASSQGTSGRSADTQYF.

Worth noting for this clonotype: The junction departs from the called germline gene at one end, perhaps through a read error. The gene calls are TRBV2 and TRBJ2-3; TRBD2 matches 10 bases. The CDR3 runs to 15 residues. Germline lookup yields CDR1 SNHLY and CDR2 FYNNEI. The CDR3 loop is CASREAGGGTDTQYF. The CDR3 coding sequence is TGTGCCAGCAGGGAAGCGGGAGGGGGTACAGATACGCAGTATTTT. The variable domain in full, with the rest retrieved from reference TRBV2 and TRBJ2-3, is EPEVTQTPSHQVTQMGQEVILRCVPISNHLYFYWYRQILGQKVEFLVSFYNNEISEKSEIFDDQFSVERPDGSNFTLKIRSTKLEDSAMYFCASREAGGGTDTQYFGPGTRLTVL.

Ten or more counts support this clonotype. The chain links TRBV20-1 to TRBJ2-2; 13 bases align to TRBD2. The germline V gene has CDR1 DFQATT and CDR2 SNEGSKA (reference sequence). The ends lost 6 bases at V and 1 base at J; junction bases unmatched: 5. This CDR3 has 16 amino acids. The chain's CDR3 is CSAGGLAGKNTGELFF. The CDR3 DNA follows: TGCAGTGCAGGGGGACTAGCGGGAAAGAACACCGGGGAGCTGTTTTTT.

The chain recombines TRBV6-5 with TRBJ2-5; D remains ambiguous. The CDR3 has 15 residues. CDR1 and CDR2 from the germline V gene are MNHEY and SVGAGI. Trimming shortened V by 0 bases and J by 2 bases, and 10 bases separated the two germline ends. This CDR3 is CASSYSIPSQETQYF. CDR3 in DNA: TGTGCCAGCAGTTACTCGATTCCCAGTCAAGAGACCCAGTACTTC.

The V call is TRBV25-1, the J call TRBJ2-7; TRBD1 or TRBD2 may be the D gene (7 bases each). Germline V gives CDR1 MGHDK, CDR2 SYGVNS. The V end was cut by 2 bases, the J end by 1 base, with 15 bases between. CDR3 length equals 16 residues. The CDR3 sequence is CASSEGRGLLSYEQYF. As DNA, the CDR3 is TGTGCCAGCAGTGAAGGGAGGGGGCTACTATCCTACGAGCAGTACTTC.

The chain carries TRBV29-1 and TRBJ2-5; D perhaps matches TRBD2 (7 bases). Trimming took 6 bases from V and 0 from J, leaving 11 bases between them. Germline lookup yields CDR1 SQVTM and CDR2 ANQGSEA. This CDR3 has 13 residues. The CDR3 region has the DNA TGCAGCGTGAGGGGGGGACACCAAGAGACCCAGTACTTC. This codes for CSVRGGHQETQYF. Full variable domain (outside the CDR3, taken from reference TRBV29-1 and TRBJ2-5): SAVISQKPSRDICQRGTSLTIQCQVDSQVTMMFWYRQQPGQSLTLIATANQGSEATYESGFVIDKFPISRPNLTFSTLTVSNMSPEDSSIYLCSVRGGHQETQYFGPGTRLLVL.

The CDR3 DNA is TGTGCCAGCAGCCATGGACTAGCGGGAGAAAGCCCCTACAATGAGCAGTTCTTC. This translates into CASSHGLAGESPYNEQFF. The chain recombines TRBV11-1 with TRBJ2-1; 13 bases map to TRBD2. The CDR3 consists of 18 residues. The V gene's germline CDR1 is SGHAT and CDR2 FQDESV (reference sequence). The trim removed 5 bases at V and 2 bases at J, leaving 9 bases unmatched.

This clonotype was picked up a small number of times. The chain employs TRBV4-1 and TRBJ1-2; D unresolved. Germline-derived CDR1 and CDR2 are MGHRA and YSYEKL. CDR3 size: 16 residues. V lost 4 bases and J 0 bases, leaving 15 bases between the germline ends. CDR3 in DNA: TGCGCCAGCAGCCTCTCGGGCAGCTCCTCTAACTATGGCTACACCTTC. Its protein is CASSLSGSSSNYGYTF.

V gene TRBV6-1 combines with J gene TRBJ1-5; D gene ambiguous. This CDR3 comprises 14 residues. Germline CDR1 and CDR2: MNHNS and SASEGT. Trimming removed 3 bases from V and 5 bases from J, with 11 bases in between. Here the CDR3 DNA reads TGTGCCAGCAGTGAGTTCGGGGATTATCAGCCCCAGCATTTT. Translation gives CASSEFGDYQPQHF.

V is TRBV4-1 and J is TRBJ2-1; D is unresolved. The CDR3 is made up of 17 amino acids. Germline CDR1 reads MGHRA; CDR2 reads YSYEKL. V was clipped by 0 bases and J by 4 bases, with 16 bases between them. The CDR3 DNA sequence: TGCGCCAGCAGCCAAGATAATAGCCCGATCCCATACAATGAGCAGTTCTTC. Translating it yields CASSQDNSPIPYNEQFF.

This clonotype was found many times. This rearrangement joins TRBV25-1 to TRBJ1-2, with D unresolved. Trimming removed 3 bases from V and 1 base from J, with 9 bases in between. There are 14 residues in the CDR3. CDR1 and CDR2 (germline): MGHDK, SYGVNS. The CDR3 reads CASSDGMDNYGYTF. DNA for the CDR3: TGTGCCAGCAGTGATGGGATGGATAACTATGGCTACACCTTC.

This clonotype was picked up many times. The V call is TRBV9, the J call TRBJ2-1; D possibly uses TRBD1 or TRBD2 (6 bases each). The germline V gene has CDR1 SGDLS and CDR2 YYNGEE. This CDR3 contains 17 residues. With 3 bases removed from V and 1 base from J, the gap between germline ends came to 17 bases. The CDR3 DNA reads as TGTGCCAGCAGCGCAACGGGGGCTAGCAGGTCCTACAATGAGCAGTTCTTC. Its translation: CASSATGASRSYNEQFF.

This chain joins TRBV4-1 and TRBJ1-5; D gene unclear. V lost 0 bases to trimming and J lost 6 bases, with 6 bases between them. Germline CDR1 is MGHRA and CDR2 is YSYEKL. This CDR3 is built from 13 residues. Here the CDR3 reads CASSQDWSQPQHF. CDR3 sequence (DNA): TGCGCCAGCAGCCAAGATTGGAGTCAGCCCCAGCATTTT.